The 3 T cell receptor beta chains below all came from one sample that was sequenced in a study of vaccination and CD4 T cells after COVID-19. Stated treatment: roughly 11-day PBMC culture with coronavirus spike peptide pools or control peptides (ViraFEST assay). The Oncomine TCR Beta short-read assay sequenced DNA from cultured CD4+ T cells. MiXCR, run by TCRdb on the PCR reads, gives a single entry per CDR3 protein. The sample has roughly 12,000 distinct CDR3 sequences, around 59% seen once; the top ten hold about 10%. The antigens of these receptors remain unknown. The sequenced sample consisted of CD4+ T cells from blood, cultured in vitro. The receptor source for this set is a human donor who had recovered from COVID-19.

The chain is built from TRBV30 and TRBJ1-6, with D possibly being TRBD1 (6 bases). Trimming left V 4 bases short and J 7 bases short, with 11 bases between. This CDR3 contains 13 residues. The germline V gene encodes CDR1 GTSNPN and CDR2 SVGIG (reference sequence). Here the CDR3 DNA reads TGTGCCTGGAATATTCAGGGGAATTCACCCCTCCACTTT. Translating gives CAWNIQGNSPLHF.

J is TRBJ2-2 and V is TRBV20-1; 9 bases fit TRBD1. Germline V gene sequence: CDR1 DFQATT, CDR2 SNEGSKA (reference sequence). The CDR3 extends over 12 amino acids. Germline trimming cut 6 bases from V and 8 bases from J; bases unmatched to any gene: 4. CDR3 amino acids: CSAWDRAGELFF. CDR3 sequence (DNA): TGCAGTGCCTGGGACAGGGCTGGGGAGCTGTTTTTT.

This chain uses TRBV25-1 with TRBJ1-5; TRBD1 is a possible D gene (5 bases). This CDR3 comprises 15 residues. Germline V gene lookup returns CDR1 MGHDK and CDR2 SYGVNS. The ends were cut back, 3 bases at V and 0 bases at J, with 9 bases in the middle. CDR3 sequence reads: CASSDTGLSNQPQHF. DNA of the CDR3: TGTGCCAGCAGTGATACAGGACTTAGCAATCAGCCCCAGCATTTT. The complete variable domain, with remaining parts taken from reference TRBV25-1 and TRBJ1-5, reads EADIYQTPRYLVIGTGKKITLECSQTMGHDKMYWYQQDPGMELHLIHYSYGVNSTEKGDLSSESTVSRIRTEHFPLTLESARPSHTSQYLCASSDTGLSNQPQHFGDGTRLSIL.